This T cell receptor (beta chain) was profiled in a study of blood T cells in healthy people across ages. This clonotype was counted between two and nine times. The germline CDR1 and CDR2 sequences are SGHVS and FQNEAQ. The CDR3 covers 15 residues. Between the trimmed V and J ends, which lost 3 bases and 2 bases, there was a span of 13 bases. A second PCR of about 6 to 11 cycles used a sample-barcoded 5' primer and a J-beta primer mix. TCRdb fed the 5' RACE reads into MiXCR, producing one record per CDR3 protein. The table includes 1,500,000 or so distinct CDR3 sequences, roughly 43% detected once. This TCR came from a young woman in good health. The specimen sequenced was blood. The rearrangement links TRBV7-8 to TRBJ2-5; perhaps TRBD2 as D (5 bases). The CDR3 DNA follows: TGTGCCAGCAGCTTTATGATCGGGGAGCAAGAGACCCAGTACTTC. Translated, it gives CASSFMIGEQETQYF.